The 11 T cell receptor beta chains below come from one sample, sequenced in a study of cytomegalovirus exposure and HLA in healthy donors. Both 60 Vbeta primers and 13 Jbeta primers went into the PCR. Clones were sequenced by immunoSEQ multiplex PCR, and TCRdb holds only the in-frame ones, with some missing. The repertoire has about 120,000 clones, about 83% of them found once; the top ten carry roughly 3.7%. Source material: PBMCs. These receptors all stem from a woman in her 40s in good health and CMV-seropositive.

The chain combines TRBV7-9 with TRBJ1-2; 10 positions agree with TRBD1. Germline V lookup: CDR1 SEHNR, CDR2 FQNEAQ (reference sequence). There are 14 residues in the CDR3. With V trimmed by 3 bases and J by 5 bases, 3 bases remained unmatched. The DNA for the CDR3 is TGTGCCAGCAGCTTCGGGACAGGGGAGTATGGCTACACCTTC. Encoded protein: CASSFGTGEYGYTF.

V is TRBV6-4 and J is TRBJ2-1; 7 bases are a match to TRBD1. The length of the CDR3 is 15 residues. Per germline, CDR1 MRHNA and CDR2 SNTAGT. V shed 0 bases, J shed 8 bases, and the junction held 7 bases outside the gene matches. In nucleotides, the CDR3 is TGTGCCAGCAGTGACTCCGCAGGGGGTCGGGATGAGCAGTTCTTC. It codes for CASSDSAGGRDEQFF.

CDR3 in DNA: TGTGCCAGCAGGCTAACAGTTAACTATGGCTACACCTTC. As protein: CASRLTVNYGYTF. The chain employs TRBV27 and TRBJ1-2, with no clear D. Germline V gene data show CDR1 as MNHEY and CDR2 as SMNVEV (reference sequence). This CDR3 spans 13 amino acids. With 6 bases removed from V and 1 base from J, the gap between germline ends came to 9 bases.

The rearrangement joins TRBV5-6 to TRBJ2-5; tentatively, D is TRBD1 (5 bases). Germline lookup yields CDR1 SGHDT and CDR2 YYEEEE. V gave up 0 bases and J gave up 5 bases, with 11 bases separating them. This CDR3 region has 14 residues. The CDR3 nucleotides are TGTGCCAGCAGCTTGGGGGGCAGGGTGGAGACCCAGTACTTC. As protein: CASSLGGRVETQYF.

This chain joins TRBV28 and TRBJ2-2; D gene uncertain. The germline V gene has CDR1 MDHEN and CDR2 SYDVKM. Trimming took off 3 bases at V and 8 bases at J, with 16 bases between the two ends. CDR3 length: 15 residues. The CDR3 region has the DNA TGTGCCAGCAGTTTTAAGCCGTTGCGATCGGGGGAGCTGTTTTTT. It yields the protein CASSFKPLRSGELFF.

The chain recombines TRBV5-1 with TRBJ1-4; 9 bases map to TRBD1. Trimming cost V 7 bases and J 5 bases; bases outside gene matches: 3. This CDR3 region has 13 residues. Germline V gene data show CDR1 as SGHRS and CDR2 as YFSETQ. The CDR3 is CASRTGVNEKLFF. As DNA, the CDR3 is TGCGCCAGCCGGACAGGGGTAAATGAAAAACTGTTTTTT.

The chain has TRBV7-6 and TRBJ2-7; 7 positions match TRBD1. The CDR3 loop spans 12 amino acids. CDR1 SGHVS and CDR2 FNYEAQ come from the germline V gene. The trim removed 5 bases at V and 6 bases at J, leaving 4 bases unmatched. The CDR3 DNA follows: TGTGCCAGCAGCCAGAGGGGGCTCGAGCAGTACTTC. Its protein product is CASSQRGLEQYF. Supplemented by reference TRBV7-6 and TRBJ2-7, the full variable domain reads GAGVSQSPRYKVTKRGQDVALRCDPISGHVSLYWYRQALGQGPEFLTYFNYEAQQDKSGLPNDRFSAERPEGSISTLTIQRTEQRDSAMYRCASSQRGLEQYFGPGTRLTVT.

The J gene is TRBJ2-1, the V gene TRBV6-5; 10 bases are shared with TRBD2. Germline CDR1 reads MNHEY; CDR2 reads SVGAGI. The CDR3 totals 14 residues. V was clipped by 6 bases and J by 4 bases; unmatched bases: 3. The CDR3 DNA reads as TGTGCCAGCAGCCTGGGACTAGCGTACAATGAGCAGTTCTTC. It translates to CASSLGLAYNEQFF.

The chain couples TRBV30 to TRBJ1-5; TRBD1 might be the D (5 bases). The germline V gene has CDR1 GTSNPN and CDR2 SVGIG (reference sequence). CDR3 length: 13 residues. The V end lost 4 bases, the J end lost 0 bases, and 7 bases lay between the germline ends. The CDR3 DNA follows: TGTGCCTGGAACAGGTATAGCAATCAGCCCCAGCATTTT. It is translated as CAWNRYSNQPQHF.

The table lists this clone with a count of one. V usage is TRBV7-3 and J usage is TRBJ2-5; TRBD2 agrees at 7 bases. The CDR3 totals 15 residues. The germline gives CDR1 SGHTA, CDR2 FQGTGA. V was pared by 3 bases and J by 4 bases, with 8 bases of the junction left unmatched. The CDR3 DNA reads TGTGCCAGCAGCTTCACGGGAGGCGGGGTAGAGACCCAGTACTTC. The encoded protein is CASSFTGGGVETQYF.

The rearrangement uses TRBV19 and TRBJ2-1; no clear D. Germline CDR1 is LNHDA and CDR2 is SQIVND (reference sequence). Trimming cost V 3 bases and J 2 bases, with 14 bases left between them. The CDR3 has 16 residues. CDR3 bases: TGTGCCAGTAGTATCTACGTCTCTGGTGCCTACAATGAGCAGTTCTTC. Amino acid sequence: CASSIYVSGAYNEQFF.